The 20 T cell receptor beta chains below all came from one sample that was sequenced in a study of regulatory T cells in long-lasting Graves disease. Researchers made TCR beta libraries by using iRepertoire HTBI primers and running Arm-PCR on CDR3 regions. Via MiXCR, TCRdb re-called the multiplex PCR reads, giving one row per CDR3 protein. The repertoire holds 450,000 to 650,000 distinct CDR3 sequences, with more than 15% as singletons. Regarding time point: newly diagnosed GD, antithyroid drugs for less than 3 months. Preparation of the TCR library used RNA extracted from PBMCs. Another study also made use of these data, one on T cells in Graves' hyperthyroidism and ophthalmopathy.

The material was peripheral blood mononuclear cells (PBMCs), obtained at new diagnosis, from a patient treated with antithyroid drugs. Every receptor here comes from a woman aged 40-60 years with Graves disease.

The genes are TRBV7-9 and TRBJ1-1; 7 positions agree with TRBD1. The CDR3 covers 15 residues. V was pared by 4 bases and J by 0 bases, with 5 bases of the junction left unmatched. Germline V gene lookup returns CDR1 SEHNR and CDR2 FQNEAQ (reference sequence). The CDR3 DNA sequence: TGTGCCAGCAGCTCGCTGACAGGGATGAACACTGAAGCTTTCTTT. It codes for CASSSLTGMNTEAFF.

The sample holds many counts of this clonotype. The V gene is TRBV6-1, the J gene TRBJ2-3; tentative D call: TRBD2 (5 bases). Germline V gene sequence: CDR1 MNHNS, CDR2 SASEGT. The CDR3 has 13 amino acids. Trimming cost V 6 bases and J 2 bases, with 9 bases left between them. CDR3 in amino acids: CASRAGITDTQYF. The CDR3 DNA reads TGTGCCAGCAGAGCCGGGATCACAGATACGCAGTATTTT.

This clonotype was detected ten times or more. The CDR3 nucleotides are TGTGCCACCAGCAAGCGCCCCACATCGAGGGGAGAGACCCAGTACTTC. Translating gives CATSKRPTSRGETQYF. The chain is built from TRBV15 and TRBJ2-5; the D call may be TRBD1 or TRBD2 (5 bases each). The CDR3 contains 16 residues. Trimming took off 4 bases at V and 4 bases at J, with 19 bases between the two ends. Germline V gene lookup returns CDR1 LNHNV and CDR2 YYDKDF (reference sequence).

This clonotype was seen at least ten times. The rearrangement uses TRBV18 and TRBJ1-4; TRBD1 matches 8 bases. The length of the CDR3 is 14 residues. After removal of 5 bases from V and 14 bases from J, the junction contained 13 bases not matched to a gene. Germline lookup yields CDR1 KGHSH and CDR2 LQKENI. The DNA for the CDR3 is TGTGCCAGCTCAACCGACAGGGGACGCAGCCTTCTGTTTTTT. Protein sequence: CASSTDRGRSLLFF.

This clonotype has a handful of counts. V and J are TRBV7-8 and TRBJ2-1; 10 bases map to TRBD2. Germline values: CDR1 SGHVS, CDR2 FQNEAQ. V lost 5 bases, J lost 0 bases, and 10 bases stayed unmatched. The CDR3 totals 18 residues. CDR3 sequence: CASSGTRLAGPSYNEQFF. The CDR3 nucleotides read TGTGCCAGCAGCGGGACCCGACTAGCGGGTCCCTCCTACAATGAGCAGTTCTTC. The variable domain in full, with the rest retrieved from reference TRBV7-8 and TRBJ2-1, is GAGVSQSPRYKVAKRGQDVALRCDPISGHVSLFWYQQALGQGPEFLTYFQNEAQLDKSGLPSDRFFAERPEGSVSTLKIQRTQQEDSAVYLCASSGTRLAGPSYNEQFFGPGTRLTVL.

The V and J genes are TRBV15 and TRBJ1-4; D remains ambiguous. CDR1 is LNHNV, CDR2 YYDKDF, per germline (reference sequence). The CDR3 covers 17 residues. Trimming stripped 5 bases from V and 0 bases from J, with 16 bases between. This chain's CDR3 is CATSGLDSLATNEKLFF. CDR3 DNA: TGTGCCACCAGCGGACTGGACTCACTAGCAACTAATGAAAAACTGTTTTTT. The full variable domain, completed using reference TRBV15 and TRBJ1-4, is DAMVIQNPRYQVTQFGKPVTLSCSQTLNHNVMYWYQQKSSQAPKLLFHYYDKDFNNEADTPDNFQSRRPNTSFCFLDIRSPGLGDTAMYLCATSGLDSLATNEKLFFGSGTQLSVL.

This clonotype was recorded at least ten times. The chain employs TRBV3-1 and TRBJ2-5; 9 bases are a match to TRBD2. Germline CDR1 reads LGHDT; CDR2 reads YNNKEL (reference sequence). V lost 0 bases to trimming and J lost 5 bases; unmatched junction nucleotides: 7. The CDR3 extends over 16 amino acids. DNA of the CDR3: TGTGCCAGCAGCCAAGATCCTAGCGGGGCGCGTGAGACCCAGTACTTC. It encodes CASSQDPSGARETQYF.

Remarks on this clonotype: A much larger clone differs by one base, so this may be a read error. The chain employs TRBV7-3 and TRBJ2-1; D might be TRBD2 (6 bases). Germline CDR1 and CDR2: SGHTA and FQGTGA. The CDR3 contains 15 residues. V lost 3 bases and J 4 bases, leaving 13 bases between the germline ends. The CDR3 bases are TGTGCCAGCAGCTTGCGGAGGGCTAGTTACAATGAGCAGTTCTTC. Translating gives CASSLRRASYNEQFF. Based on the CDR3 plus reference TRBV7-3 and TRBJ2-1, the full variable domain is GAGVSQTPSNKVTEKGKYVELRCDPISGHTALYWYRQSLGQGPEFLIYFQGTGAADDSGLPNDRFFAVRPEGSVSTLKIQRTERGDSAVYLCASSLRRASYNEQFFGPGTRLTVL.

The chain links TRBV12-3 or TRBV12-4 to TRBJ1-4; a weak D match, TRBD1 (5 bases). The germline V and J ends were trimmed by 5 bases and 0 bases, with 10 bases remaining between them. The CDR3 spans 15 residues. CDR3 sequence reads: CASSPWGSTNEKLFF. CDR3 coding DNA: TGTGCCAGCAGTCCTTGGGGGTCAACTAATGAAAAACTGTTTTTT.

In its sample, this clonotype was seen a few times. The chain has TRBV20-1 and TRBJ1-3; 8 positions match TRBD1. Losses at the gene ends were 6 bases for V and 6 bases for J; bases not matched to a gene: 7. Looked up from germline, CDR1 is DFQATT and CDR2 is SNEGSKA (reference sequence). CDR3 length equals 13 residues. Written as DNA, the CDR3 is TGCAGTGCCCATCCGACAGGGGTAAACACCATATATTTT. Its translation is CSAHPTGVNTIYF.

The rearrangement joins TRBV5-4 to TRBJ1-2; tentatively, D is TRBD1 (5 bases). The V and J ends lost 2 bases and 2 bases respectively, with 10 bases between them. The germline V gene has CDR1 SGHNT and CDR2 YYREEE (reference sequence). CDR3 size: 14 residues. The CDR3 nucleotides are TGTGCCAGCAGCTTTAAGACAGAAAACTATGGCTACACCTTC. The encoded protein is CASSFKTENYGYTF.

The chain has TRBV28 and TRBJ1-2; the D gene is possibly TRBD1 (5 bases). This CDR3 has 13 amino acids. The germline V and J ends were trimmed by 2 bases and 8 bases, with 12 bases remaining between them. Germline lookup yields CDR1 MDHEN and CDR2 SYDVKM. DNA for the CDR3: TGTGCCAGCAGTTTAAGGCCCGGGGGGGGCTACACCTTC. It codes for CASSLRPGGGYTF.

As concerns this clonotype: A much larger clone differs by one base, so this may be a read error. CDR3 region: CASSEWTGYSETQYF. The CDR3 nucleotides read TGTGCCAGCAGCGAATGGACAGGGTACTCGGAGACCCAGTACTTC. V is TRBV5-5 and J is TRBJ2-5; 8 positions agree with TRBD1. This CDR3 is 15 amino acids long. The germline gives CDR1 SGHKS, CDR2 YYEKEE (reference sequence). J gave up 5 bases and V 4 bases, and 10 bases lay outside the gene matches.

This clonotype was seen many times. This chain links TRBV28 with TRBJ1-1; TRBD1 aligns across 11 bases. Germline CDR1 reads MDHEN; CDR2 reads SYDVKM. The CDR3 totals 14 residues. V was pared by 6 bases and J by 4 bases, with 4 bases of the junction left unmatched. CDR3 DNA: TGTGCCAGCAGCGCCGGGACAGGGGGCACTGAAGCTTTCTTT. Its protein is CASSAGTGGTEAFF.

This clonotype was seen only a few times. The rearrangement links TRBV27 to TRBJ2-6; TRBD2 is a possible D gene (5 bases). This CDR3 region has 14 residues. Germline-derived CDR1 and CDR2 are MNHEY and SMNVEV (reference sequence). V gave up 6 bases and J gave up 1 base, with 7 bases separating them. The CDR3 DNA sequence: TGTGCCAGCAGAGGACTGTCTGGGGCCAACGTCCTGACTTTC. The encoded protein is CASRGLSGANVLTF.

The chain uses TRBV20-1 and TRBJ1-5, with no clear D. Deletions cut 3 bases from V and 3 bases from J, with 12 bases between. The CDR3 loop spans 14 amino acids. Germline V CDR1 and CDR2: DFQATT, SNEGSKA (reference sequence). The CDR3 DNA reads as TGCAGTGCTAGTGGTCAGGATTTCAATCAGCCCCAGCATTTT. Protein product: CSASGQDFNQPQHF.

This clonotype was counted many times. The chain couples TRBV3-1 to TRBJ1-2; D is ambiguous. Looked up from germline, CDR1 is LGHDT and CDR2 is YNNKEL (reference sequence). The CDR3 runs to 14 residues. The ends were cut back, 0 bases at V and 8 bases at J, with 13 bases in the middle. The CDR3 is CASSQDPRLGGYTF. Here the CDR3 DNA reads TGTGCCAGCAGCCAAGATCCCAGGTTGGGAGGCTACACCTTC.

The chain recombines TRBV24-1 with TRBJ1-4; D is perhaps TRBD1 (5 bases). This CDR3 comprises 12 residues. V was shortened by 1 base and J by 13 bases, with 9 bases between the two germline ends. In germline, CDR1 is KGHDR, CDR2 SFDVKD. The CDR3 sequence: CATSDLKGRLFF. CDR3 DNA sequence: TGTGCCACCAGTGATTTAAAGGGACGACTGTTTTTT.

The CDR3 protein is CASSLETRGHEQFF. The CDR3 bases are TGTGCCAGCAGCCTTGAAACACGGGGGCATGAGCAGTTCTTC. The chain links TRBV7-9 to TRBJ2-1; tentatively, D is TRBD1 or TRBD2 (6 bases each). The CDR3 runs 14 residues. The V gene's germline CDR1 is SEHNR and CDR2 FQNEAQ (reference sequence). V was cut by 5 bases and J by 8 bases, with 16 bases left in between.

This clonotype was recorded many times. The chain is built from TRBV12-3 or TRBV12-4 and TRBJ2-3, with 8 bases lining up with TRBD1. Trimming at V came to 4 bases and at J to 7 bases, leaving 4 bases not matched to a gene. This CDR3 is 13 amino acids long. The CDR3 reads CASSWGDRHTQYF. The CDR3, as DNA: TGTGCCAGCAGTTGGGGGGACAGGCATACGCAGTATTTT.